Reported below is one T cell receptor beta chain. The antigen remains undetermined. The data were obtained in a study of a mutant IDH1 vaccine in newly diagnosed glioma. In the study overall: Patients under treatment included approximately 62% males and 37.5% females and had a mean age of 40.4 years.

Germline assignment: CDR1 ENHRY and CDR2 SYGVKD. The V and J ends lost 4 bases and 3 bases, in that order; junction bases with no gene match: 11. The CDR3 is 18 amino acids. As for time point: week 35, safety follow-up. A 20-mer mutant IDH1 peptide at 300 ug was injected subcutaneously with topical imiquimod. TCRdb's copy holds only in-frame clones and misses some; the assay was immunoSEQ multiplex PCR. The sample has fewer than 45,000 clones, around 87% seen once; the top ten hold approximately 1.6%. The clonotype originates from a man between 35 and 55 years old with glioma. The sample consisted of PBMCs, taken from a glioma patient whose treatment included an IDH1 peptide vaccine. This chain connects TRBV10-3 to TRBJ2-3; 12 nucleotides line up with TRBD2. This CDR3 is CAISAGTSGQRGTDTQYF. The CDR3, as DNA: TGTGCCATCAGTGCAGGGACTAGCGGGCAAAGAGGGACAGATACGCAGTATTTT.